Following are 20 T cell receptor beta chains from one sample sequenced in a study of T cells in Graves' hyperthyroidism and ophthalmopathy. TCR beta CDR3 sequences were amplified from RNA transcripts. With the HTBI primer set, the TCR CDR3 went through a first round of RT-PCR. TCRdb re-called the multiplex PCR reads through MiXCR, storing one row per CDR3 protein. The sample holds 350,000 or so distinct CDR3 sequences, about 17% seen once. The sequenced sample was blood. These receptors were taken from a woman under 40 with Graves' hyperthyroidism that later progressed to Graves' ophthalmopathy.

This clonotype showed up many times. The rearrangement links TRBV6-1 to TRBJ2-5; 8 bases match TRBD2. Germline V lookup: CDR1 MNHNS, CDR2 SASEGT. The ends lost 5 bases at V and 4 bases at J; junction bases unmatched: 12. This CDR3 comprises 16 residues. The CDR3 loop is CASSPGGSYPGETQYF. As DNA, the CDR3 is TGTGCCAGCAGTCCGGGGGGGTCTTATCCCGGAGAGACCCAGTACTTC.

This sequence joins TRBV4-1 and TRBJ1-1, with D possibly being TRBD1 (6 bases). This CDR3 contains 16 residues. V shed 2 bases and J shed 1 base, with 14 bases lying between them. In germline, CDR1 is MGHRA, CDR2 YSYEKL. CDR3 sequence reads: CASSQMGGLRNTEAFF. The CDR3 nucleotides read TGCGCCAGCAGCCAAATGGGGGGCCTCAGGAACACTGAAGCTTTCTTT.

This clonotype was detected a few times. This chain links TRBV29-1 with TRBJ1-3, with a possible D match to TRBD1 (6 bases). The CDR3 runs to 14 residues. Trimming left V 7 bases short and J 3 bases short, with 16 bases between. From germline, CDR1 is SQVTM and CDR2 ANQGSEA. The CDR3: CSASQGTDGNTIYF. The DNA for the CDR3 is TGCAGCGCGTCACAGGGAACGGATGGAAACACCATATATTTT.

This clonotype was found many times. At one boundary the junction diverges from the germline segment, which might be a read error. The chain employs TRBV7-9 and TRBJ1-5, with a weak D call TRBD1 (6 bases). This CDR3 has 12 amino acids. Germline V CDR1 and CDR2: SEHNR, FQNEAQ (reference sequence). CDR3 sequence reads: CASSLGGQPQHF. DNA of the CDR3: TGTGCCAGCAGTTTAGGGGGACAGCCCCAGCATTTT.

This clonotype appeared many times. The chain uses TRBV6-2 or TRBV6-3 and TRBJ2-7, with D hard to call. The CDR3 covers 12 residues. Trimming cost V 6 bases and J 3 bases, with 9 bases left between them. The germline V gene encodes CDR1 MNHEY and CDR2 SVGEGT. The CDR3 is CASSPSNYEQYF. The CDR3 DNA follows: TGTGCCAGCAGCCCCTCGAACTACGAGCAGTACTTC.

V is TRBV28 and J is TRBJ1-6, with D uncertain. This CDR3 contains 19 residues. Germline CDR1 MDHEN, CDR2 SYDVKM. The V end was cut by 5 bases, the J end by 0 bases, with 20 bases between. CDR3 DNA sequence: TGTGCCAGCAGTCACCCCCGGGAAATACCGAGCTCCTATAATTCACCCCTCCACTTT. As protein: CASSHPREIPSSYNSPLHF.

In its sample, this clonotype was seen many times. V usage is TRBV19 and J usage is TRBJ2-1; D call uncertain. The V gene's germline CDR1 is LNHDA and CDR2 SQIVND (reference sequence). The CDR3 sequence is 12 residues long. Between the trimmed V and J ends, which lost 7 bases and 4 bases, there was a span of 8 bases. The CDR3 DNA is TGTGCCAGTATCTCGTTTTACAATGAGCAGTTCTTC. It translates to CASISFYNEQFF.

In its sample, this clonotype was seen once. Sequence at one end of the junction differs from germline and may be a read error. This chain uses TRBV15 with TRBJ2-7; D may be TRBD2 (6 bases). CDR3 length equals 15 residues. CDR1 and CDR2 (germline): LNHNV, YYDKDF (reference sequence). The CDR3 loop is CATNRDVAVSGEQYF. The CDR3 nucleotides read TGTGCCACCAACAGAGATGTAGCGGTCTCGGGCGAGCAGTACTTC.

This clonotype has at least ten counts. This sequence joins TRBV3-1 and TRBJ1-6; D might be TRBD1 (5 bases). Germline lookup yields CDR1 LGHDT and CDR2 YNNKEL (reference sequence). The CDR3 consists of 14 residues. V was cut by 2 bases and J by 5 bases, with 7 bases left in between. The CDR3 region is CASSQQGDNSPLHF. The DNA of the CDR3 is TGTGCCAGCAGCCAACAAGGGGATAATTCACCCCTCCACTTT. Based on the CDR3 plus reference TRBV3-1 and TRBJ1-6, the full variable domain is DTAVSQTPKYLVTQMGNDKSIKCEQNLGHDTMYWYKQDSKKFLKIMFSYNNKELIINETVPNRFSPKSPDKAHLNLHINSLELGDSAVYFCASSQQGDNSPLHFGNGTRLTVT.

V usage is TRBV28 and J usage is TRBJ2-7; 9 positions agree with TRBD1. V lost 6 bases to trimming and J lost 0 bases; unmatched junction nucleotides: 9. Germline V gene lookup returns CDR1 MDHEN and CDR2 SYDVKM. The CDR3 is 16 amino acids. CDR3 DNA sequence: TGTGCCAGCAGGCCCGGACAGGGGTTGGGCTCCTACGAGCAGTACTTC. Its translation is CASRPGQGLGSYEQYF.

Many counts were recorded for this clonotype. This rearrangement joins TRBV5-5 to TRBJ1-2; D is unclear. The CDR3 is made up of 13 amino acids. The germline CDR1 and CDR2 sequences are SGHKS and YYEKEE (reference sequence). V lost 3 bases to trimming and J lost 8 bases, with 14 bases between them. The CDR3 is CASSSDPLMGYTF. For the CDR3, the DNA is TGTGCCAGCAGCTCGGATCCCTTGATGGGCTACACCTTC.

V and J are TRBV7-9 and TRBJ2-2; the D is unclear. The CDR3 has 16 amino acids. V lost 1 base, J lost 1 base, and 10 bases lay in between. Germline CDR1 and CDR2: SEHNR and FQNEAQ (reference sequence). The CDR3 DNA follows: TGTGCCAGCAGCTTAGTGGGCAGTGAGAACACCGGGGAGCTGTTTTTT. Its translation is CASSLVGSENTGELFF.

In this sample, this clonotype turned up many times. The V gene is TRBV24-1, the J gene TRBJ2-1, with 8 nucleotides matching TRBD2. J lost 5 bases, V lost 7 bases, and 12 bases had no gene match. The germline V gene has CDR1 KGHDR and CDR2 SFDVKD. CDR3 size: 16 residues. CDR3 sequence: CATSSTAGARHNEQFF. The CDR3 bases are TGTGCCACCAGCTCCACAGCGGGAGCTCGCCACAATGAGCAGTTCTTC.

This clonotype occurred a few times. This chain links TRBV6-1 with TRBJ2-4; TRBD1 matches 11 bases. Germline trimming cut 4 bases from V and 0 bases from J; bases unmatched to any gene: 8. The CDR3 runs 18 residues. The germline CDR1 and CDR2 sequences are MNHNS and SASEGT. DNA of the CDR3: TGTGCCAGCAGTGGAGGGACAGGGGGTGCCGTAGCCAAAAACATTCAGTACTTC. Protein sequence: CASSGGTGGAVAKNIQYF.

Worth noting for this clonotype: A clone one base away is much larger, so this may be a read error. The CDR3, as DNA: TGTGCCAGCGGTACCTTTGAGGATAGCAATCAGCCCCAGCATTTT. As protein: CASGTFEDSNQPQHF. The V call is TRBV12-3 or TRBV12-4, the J call TRBJ1-5; D unclear. The V end lost 8 bases, the J end lost 0 bases, and 14 bases lay between the germline ends. This CDR3 is 15 amino acids long.

This clonotype was seen repeatedly, ten times or more. The CDR3 region is CASSLPSGVGEQFF. DNA of the CDR3: TGTGCCAGCAGCTTACCCTCGGGGGTGGGTGAGCAGTTCTTC. The chain is built from TRBV7-8 and TRBJ2-1; D may be TRBD2 (6 bases). The V end lost 2 bases, the J end lost 9 bases, and 14 bases lay between the germline ends. The germline V gene has CDR1 SGHVS and CDR2 FQNEAQ. This CDR3 comprises 14 residues.

This clonotype appeared a few times. This chain links TRBV19 with TRBJ2-1, with D perhaps matching TRBD1 (6 bases). Trimming cost V 6 bases and J 4 bases, with 13 bases left between them. CDR1 and CDR2 (germline): LNHDA, SQIVND (reference sequence). The CDR3 extends over 14 amino acids. CDR3 bases: TGTGCCAGTAGGGGGGCAGAACAATACAATGAGCAGTTCTTC. Amino acids: CASRGAEQYNEQFF. Using reference TRBV19 and TRBJ2-1 for the parts outside the CDR3, the full variable domain is DGGITQSPKYLFRKEGQNVTLSCEQNLNHDAMYWYRQDPGQGLRLIYYSQIVNDFQKGDIAEGYSVSREKKESFPLTVTSAQKNPTAFYLCASRGAEQYNEQFFGPGTRLTVL.

The V call is TRBV29-1, the J call TRBJ1-1; 10 positions agree with TRBD1. V dropped 3 bases and J dropped 7; count of bases not matched to a gene: 14. Germline V lookup: CDR1 SQVTM, CDR2 ANQGSEA. The CDR3 sequence is 16 residues long. The CDR3 is CSVEKAGTGEYGEAFF. The CDR3 nucleotides read TGCAGCGTTGAGAAAGCCGGGACAGGGGAATACGGTGAAGCTTTCTTT.

This clonotype was seen many times. The chain is built from TRBV24-1 and TRBJ2-2; the D is unclear. This CDR3 has 12 amino acids. The germline V gene encodes CDR1 KGHDR and CDR2 SFDVKD. V lost 9 bases, J lost 1 base, and 5 bases lay in between. CDR3 in DNA: TGTGCCACCCGTCTGAACACCGGGGAGCTGTTTTTT. It specifies CATRLNTGELFF.

Details on this clonotype: This CDR3 is missing its conserved last phenylalanine or tryptophan, likely due to a read error. V and J are TRBV10-3 and TRBJ1-1; D call uncertain. Trimming removed 4 bases from V and 4 bases from J, with 10 bases in between. This CDR3 is 13 amino acids long. CDR1 ENHRY and CDR2 SYGVKD come from the germline V gene. The CDR3 loop reads CAISGRMGTEAFL. The CDR3 nucleotides read TGTGCCATCAGTGGCAGGATGGGCACTGAAGCTTTCCTT.